This record covers a single T cell receptor (beta chain). Antigen specificity is unknown. The data were taken from a study of T-cell memory formation after mild COVID-19. Study results and limitations: Clones that shrank (day 15 to 85) were balanced CD4/CD8, whereas later expanders leaned CD4+. Among CD4+ contracting clones, most were CM and EM, and CD8+ ones EMRA.

Using constant-segment primers, 5'RACE produced TCR alpha and TCR beta cDNA libraries carrying sample barcodes and UMIs. From the 5' RACE reads, TCRdb called clonotypes with MiXCR, one entry per CDR3 protein. This sample yields roughly 250,000 distinct CDR3 sequences, of which approximately 16% are seen a single time; roughly a fifth belongs to the top ten. In germline, CDR1 is DFQATT, CDR2 SNEGSKA (reference sequence). The length of the CDR3 is 12 residues. V was clipped by 1 base and J by 6 bases, with 7 bases between them. The sequenced sample consisted of PBMCs or a T cell subset sorted from them (not recorded which). This TCR was recovered from a man in his late teens or twenties who had mild COVID-19 (a few samples of this study predate the infection). Cell type and time point are not known. The V call is TRBV20-1, the J call TRBJ1-3; D is undetermined. CDR3 bases: TGCAGTGCTAGAGGGAGGGAAAACACCATATATTTT. Its protein product is CSARGRENTIYF.